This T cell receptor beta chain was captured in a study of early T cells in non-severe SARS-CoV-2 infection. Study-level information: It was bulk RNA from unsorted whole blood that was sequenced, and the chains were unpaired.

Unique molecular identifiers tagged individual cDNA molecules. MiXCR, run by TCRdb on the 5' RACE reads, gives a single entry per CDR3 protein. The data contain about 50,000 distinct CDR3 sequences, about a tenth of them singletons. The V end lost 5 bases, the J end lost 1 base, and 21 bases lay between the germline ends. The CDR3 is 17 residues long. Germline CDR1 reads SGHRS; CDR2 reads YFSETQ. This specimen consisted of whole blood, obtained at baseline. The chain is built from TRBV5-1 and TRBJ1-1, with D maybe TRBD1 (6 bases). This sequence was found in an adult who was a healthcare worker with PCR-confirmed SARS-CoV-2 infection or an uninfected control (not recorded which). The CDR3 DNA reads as TGCGCCAGCAGAAAAAAGGGGACACGGGAAAAGAACACTGAAGCTTTCTTT. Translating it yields CASRKKGTREKNTEAFF.